This TCR beta chain was documented in a study of T cells after yellow fever vaccination. Generation of TCR cDNA used 5'RACE template switching (which added a universal primer site and UMIs). One entry per CDR3 protein results from TCRdb running MiXCR on the 5' RACE reads. The sample includes under 200,000 distinct CDR3 sequences, about 11% of them seen just once. Germline CDR1 SQVTM, CDR2 ANQGSEA. This CDR3 is built from 12 residues. V was clipped by 7 bases and J by 3 bases, with 12 bases between them. A word on this clonotype: Its antigen is currently unknown.

Study-wide results and limits: The booster response re-showed most primary clones: over 95% CD4, about 89% CD8. The secondary T-cell response peaked on day 5, not day 15, but was weaker.

This material consisted of CD8+ T cells sorted from PBMCs, taken 15 days after the yellow fever booster vaccination. V usage is TRBV29-1 and J usage is TRBJ1-1; D perhaps matches TRBD1 (5 bases). This TCR was recovered from a young man who received the YFV17D yellow fever vaccine. The chain's CDR3 is CSARGGYTEAFF. The CDR3 DNA follows: TGCAGCGCCCGGGGGGGGTACACTGAAGCTTTCTTT.